This entry lists 28 T cell receptor beta chains sequenced from one sample in a study of identical twins. TCRdb passed the 5' RACE reads through MiXCR, listing each CDR3 protein once. Here the sample spans roughly 250,000 distinct CDR3 sequences, 5.5% to 7% being singletons. This same sample was also part of a study on yellow fever vaccine responses in identical twins.

The sample taken for sequencing was memory (CD45RO+) T cells sorted from blood. The origin of the receptors is a woman aged 18-29 years in good health.

This clonotype was recorded a few times. J is TRBJ1-5 and V is TRBV7-2; D unresolved. This CDR3 comprises 14 residues. Germline V gene sequence: CDR1 SGHTA, CDR2 FQGNSA. V lost 1 base, J lost 3 bases, and 7 bases lay in between. Here the CDR3 DNA reads TGTGCCAGCAGCTTAGGCAGCCTCAATCAGCCCCAGCATTTT. It specifies CASSLGSLNQPQHF.

This clonotype was recorded a few times. The chain recombines TRBV2 with TRBJ2-1; 7 bases fit TRBD2. CDR1 is SNHLY, CDR2 FYNNEI, per germline. This CDR3 is 15 amino acids long. V lost 6 bases and J lost 7; bases outside the gene matches: 12. The DNA for the CDR3 is TGTGCCAGCAGGGAGCGGGGATATTTTAGTAATGAGCAGTTCTTC. It is translated as CASRERGYFSNEQFF.

In this sample, this clonotype turned up many times. The gene calls are TRBV12-3 or TRBV12-4 and TRBJ2-1; TRBD2 aligns across 7 bases. The V and J ends lost 6 bases and 4 bases, in that order; junction bases with no gene match: 9. This CDR3 is 15 amino acids long. CDR3 bases: TGTGCCAGCAGGTCTAGACTAGCTTCGTACAATGAGCAGTTCTTC. Amino acid sequence: CASRSRLASYNEQFF.

The V gene is TRBV7-8, the J gene TRBJ2-1, with 8 nucleotides matching TRBD2. J was trimmed by 3 bases and V by 1 base; bases with no gene match: 5. The CDR3 loop spans 16 amino acids. Germline assignment: CDR1 SGHVS and CDR2 FQNEAQ. The CDR3 sequence: CASSLDGGRNYNEQFF. In nucleotides, the CDR3 is TGTGCCAGCAGCTTAGATGGCGGGAGGAACTACAATGAGCAGTTCTTC.

This chain joins TRBV27 and TRBJ2-3; TRBD2 is a possible D gene (5 bases). Per germline, CDR1 MNHEY and CDR2 SMNVEV (reference sequence). The CDR3 has 16 residues. V was shortened by 1 base and J by 0 bases, with 11 bases between the two germline ends. The CDR3 sequence: CASSLLWRTSTDTQYF. In DNA, the CDR3 is TGTGCCAGCAGTTTATTGTGGAGGACTAGCACAGATACGCAGTATTTT.

This clonotype was counted at least ten times. V gene TRBV5-1 combines with J gene TRBJ1-2; TRBD1 agrees at 7 bases. V lost 1 base and J lost 4; bases outside the gene matches: 7. The germline gives CDR1 SGHRS, CDR2 YFSETQ. This CDR3 has 15 amino acids. The CDR3 nucleotides are TGCGCCAGCAGCTTGCAGGCAGGGGGTTCCTATGGCTACACCTTC. Translation gives CASSLQAGGSYGYTF.

This clonotype was seen a few times. V and J are TRBV11-3 and TRBJ2-7; no clear D. V was clipped by 2 bases and J by 6 bases, with 11 bases between them. The CDR3 is 13 residues long. CDR1 is SGHNT and CDR2 is YENEEA in the germline V gene. The CDR3: CASSLNGLSEQYF. DNA for the CDR3: TGTGCCAGCAGCTTAAACGGCCTTTCCGAGCAGTACTTC.

The chain couples TRBV12-3 or TRBV12-4 to TRBJ2-1; weak D call: TRBD1 (6 bases). V lost 6 bases and J 5 bases, leaving 23 bases between the germline ends. The CDR3 consists of 17 residues. Here the CDR3 reads CASRPPFAQGPHNEQFF. The CDR3 nucleotides read TGTGCCAGCAGACCCCCCTTCGCTCAGGGGCCACACAATGAGCAGTTCTTC.

The rearrangement uses TRBV6-1 and TRBJ1-6; D call uncertain. The germline V gene has CDR1 MNHNS and CDR2 SASEGT. Trimming cost V 7 bases and J 6 bases, with 7 bases left between them. The CDR3 has 12 amino acids. DNA of the CDR3: TGTGCCAGCAATAACGCTAATTCACCCCTCCACTTT. Its translation: CASNNANSPLHF.

This clonotype has more than one count but fewer than ten. This chain uses TRBV12-3 or TRBV12-4 with TRBJ2-7; 11 bases match TRBD2. Trimming took 3 bases from V and 7 from J; bases not matched to a gene: 5. The CDR3 totals 14 residues. The CDR3 sequence: CASSFSGRAREQYF. CDR3 bases: TGTGCCAGCAGTTTTAGCGGGAGGGCCCGGGAGCAGTACTTC.

This clonotype turned up a few times. Possible read error: a much larger clone is one base away. This chain uses TRBV2 with TRBJ1-1, with D perhaps TRBD1 (6 bases). Per germline, CDR1 SNHLY and CDR2 FYNNEI. This CDR3 is built from 13 residues. V lost 3 bases and J 4 bases, leaving 9 bases between the germline ends. The CDR3 here is CASSDGQTTEAFF. The DNA of the CDR3 is TGTGCCAGCAGTGACGGACAGACCACTGAAGCTTTCTTT.

V usage is TRBV28 and J usage is TRBJ1-1, with TRBD1 identical over 7 bases. Germline values: CDR1 MDHEN, CDR2 SYDVKM. V gave up 6 bases and J gave up 0 bases; unmatched junction bases: 7. The CDR3 has 15 residues. The CDR3 here is CASRPRDRMNTEAFF. The CDR3 region has the DNA TGTGCCAGCAGACCAAGGGACAGAATGAACACTGAAGCTTTCTTT.

This clonotype was detected only a few times. This chain uses TRBV10-3 with TRBJ2-1, with TRBD1 as a possible D gene (5 bases). V lost 4 bases, J lost 8 bases, and 15 bases lay in between. This CDR3 has 14 amino acids. Germline V gene sequence: CDR1 ENHRY, CDR2 SYGVKD. DNA of the CDR3: TGTGCCATCAGTGGGGCGGACAACGGCGATGAGCAGTTCTTC. Protein sequence: CAISGADNGDEQFF.

The table lists this clonotype with a few counts. This chain uses TRBV27 with TRBJ1-4, with TRBD1 identical over 7 bases. Germline-derived CDR1 and CDR2 are MNHEY and SMNVEV (reference sequence). Unmatched junction bases numbered 5, after V lost 3 bases and J lost 4 bases. The CDR3 sequence is 15 residues long. The CDR3 DNA reads TGTGCCAGCAGTTTCCGGGGACAGTTTAATGAAAAACTGTTTTTT. Amino acid sequence: CASSFRGQFNEKLFF. The variable domain in full, completed from reference TRBV27 and TRBJ1-4, reads EAQVTQNPRYLITVTGKKLTVTCSQNMNHEYMSWYRQDPGLGLRQIYYSMNVEVTDKGDVPEGYKVSRKEKRNFPLILESPSPNQTSLYFCASSFRGQFNEKLFFGSGTQLSVL.

This clonotype has only a few counts. The chain links TRBV12-3 or TRBV12-4 to TRBJ1-1, with a weak D call TRBD1 (6 bases). Trimming shortened V by 2 bases and J by 5 bases, and 12 bases separated the two germline ends. CDR3 length: 14 amino acids. CDR3 amino acids: CASSLRGGTTEAFF. The CDR3 DNA is TGTGCCAGCAGTTTAAGGGGGGGCACAACTGAAGCTTTCTTT.

As concerns this clonotype: One end of the junction fails to match germline, which may point to a read error. The rearrangement joins TRBV20-1 to TRBJ2-1, with a weak D call TRBD2 (5 bases). Germline assignment: CDR1 DFQATT and CDR2 SNEGSKA (reference sequence). The CDR3 is 17 amino acids. The CDR3 is CCAREAKTKSSYNEQFF. The CDR3 nucleotides are TGCTGTGCTAGAGAGGCTAAGACTAAAAGCTCCTACAATGAGCAGTTCTTC.

This clonotype has more than one count but fewer than ten. The rearrangement uses TRBV6-1 and TRBJ2-7; 9 positions match TRBD1. Germline V lookup: CDR1 MNHNS, CDR2 SASEGT. V lost 5 bases to trimming and J lost 6 bases; unmatched junction nucleotides: 8. The CDR3 totals 14 residues. CDR3 coding DNA: TGTGCCAGCAGTAGACAGGGGGAGGTCAGCGAGCAGTACTTC. Amino acids: CASSRQGEVSEQYF.

J is TRBJ1-2 and V is TRBV3-1, with 8 bases aligning to TRBD1. The CDR3 is 15 residues long. V trimming: 11 bases; J trimming: 4 bases; junction bases outside the gene matches: 15. Germline V gene lookup returns CDR1 LGHDT and CDR2 YNNKEL (reference sequence). The CDR3 bases are TGTGCCTCCTCCAAATGGCAGGGGGCGGGCTATGGCTACACCTTC. It yields the protein CASSKWQGAGYGYTF.

This clonotype has a count of ten or more. V and J are TRBV5-1 and TRBJ2-6; TRBD1 aligns across 8 bases. The germline gives CDR1 SGHRS, CDR2 YFSETQ. After removal of 6 bases from V and 0 bases from J, the junction contained 8 bases not matched to a gene. CDR3 length equals 17 residues. The CDR3: CASTLTGVVSGANVLTF. Here the CDR3 DNA reads TGCGCCAGCACCCTGACAGGGGTAGTCTCTGGGGCCAACGTCCTGACTTTC.

The chain is built from TRBV20-1 and TRBJ2-3, with 8 nucleotides matching TRBD2. The CDR3 loop spans 15 amino acids. V was clipped by 4 bases and J by 0 bases; unmatched bases: 6. Germline CDR1 reads DFQATT; CDR2 reads SNEGSKA (reference sequence). CDR3 amino acids: CSATGGGTSTDTQYF. The DNA of the CDR3 is TGCAGTGCTACCGGGGGGGGGACTAGCACAGATACGCAGTATTTT.

This clonotype has more than one count but fewer than ten. The V and J genes are TRBV29-1 and TRBJ1-4; no clear D gene. Trimming cost V 4 bases and J 8 bases, with 11 bases left between them. CDR3 length: 12 residues. From germline, CDR1 is SQVTM and CDR2 ANQGSEA. The DNA of the CDR3 is TGCAGCGTTGGGGCGGCGGGGGAAAAACTGTTTTTT. It codes for CSVGAAGEKLFF.

The chain has TRBV9 and TRBJ2-5, with D perhaps given as TRBD1 or TRBD2 (6 bases each). The CDR3 spans 15 residues. V lost 4 bases to trimming and J lost 5 bases, with 18 bases between them. Looked up from germline, CDR1 is SGDLS and CDR2 is YYNGEE. The CDR3 here is CASSLSPGAKETQYF. The DNA for the CDR3 is TGTGCCAGCAGCCTTTCGCCGGGGGCGAAGGAGACCCAGTACTTC.

This clonotype has ten or more counts. The chain recombines TRBV4-1 with TRBJ2-3; D gene unclear. The CDR3 is 14 amino acids. V was shortened by 1 base and J by 8 bases, with 13 bases between the two germline ends. Germline-derived CDR1 and CDR2 are MGHRA and YSYEKL. The CDR3 sequence is CASSQGSGFGTQYF. In DNA, the CDR3 is TGCGCCAGCAGCCAAGGGAGTGGGTTCGGTACGCAGTATTTT.

This clonotype was counted many times. J is TRBJ1-2 and V is TRBV7-2, with D perhaps matching TRBD1 (5 bases). Germline loops: CDR1 SGHTA, CDR2 FQGNSA. CDR3 length: 15 amino acids. V was shortened by 5 bases and J by 2 bases, with 15 bases between the two germline ends. CDR3 protein: CASSHRDGPNYGYTF. The CDR3 DNA is TGTGCCAGCAGCCACCGGGACGGCCCCAACTATGGCTACACCTTC.

At least ten counts were recorded for this clonotype. The chain links TRBV7-2 to TRBJ2-7, with 10 bases aligning to TRBD2. The CDR3 has 14 amino acids. Per germline, CDR1 SGHTA and CDR2 FQGNSA. V lost 5 bases to trimming and J lost 4 bases; unmatched junction nucleotides: 5. The CDR3 is CASSKTSGWYEQYF. CDR3 nucleotide sequence: TGTGCCAGCAGCAAGACTAGCGGGTGGTACGAGCAGTACTTC.

This clonotype has a count of ten or more. This sequence joins TRBV12-3 or TRBV12-4 and TRBJ1-2; weak D call: TRBD1 (6 bases). CDR3 length equals 13 residues. The V end lost 7 bases, the J end lost 4 bases, and 13 bases lay between the germline ends. Here the CDR3 reads CASTSDSLYGYTF. The DNA for the CDR3 is TGTGCCAGCACCTCGGACAGCCTCTATGGCTACACCTTC.

A few counts support this clonotype. This chain links TRBV28 with TRBJ2-3; a possible D gene is TRBD2 (5 bases). Trimming shortened V by 2 bases and J by 8 bases, and 17 bases separated the two germline ends. Germline V gene lookup returns CDR1 MDHEN and CDR2 SYDVKM. The CDR3 contains 15 residues. CDR3: CASSLEGIAGRTQYF. The CDR3 DNA follows: TGTGCCAGCAGTTTAGAGGGAATAGCCGGGCGTACGCAGTATTTT.

This clonotype has a count of ten or more. V gene TRBV9 combines with J gene TRBJ2-1; D is unclear. Germline V gene data show CDR1 as SGDLS and CDR2 as YYNGEE. The CDR3 is 15 amino acids. Trimming cost V 4 bases and J 0 bases, with 11 bases left between them. The CDR3 protein is CASSPPGISYNEQFF. Here the CDR3 DNA reads TGTGCCAGCAGCCCCCCCGGAATCTCCTACAATGAGCAGTTCTTC.